These 6 T cell receptor beta chains came from one sample sequenced in a study of blood T cell repertoires in COVID-19. The repertoire was sequenced with immunoSEQ multiplex PCR; TCRdb's copy has only in-frame clones and lacks some. This repertoire shows 80,000 to 100,000 clones, 78% found once; its top ten account for about 15%. The sample was peripheral blood. Source of these receptors: a human donor in a cohort sampled during active COVID-19.

The CDR3 nucleotides are TGTGCCAGCAGCCAAGAGCGGGGGGGGGCCAACTACGAGCAGTACTTC. This sequence encodes CASSQERGGANYEQYF. The J gene is TRBJ2-7, the V gene TRBV4-2, with 9 bases fitting TRBD2. This CDR3 contains 16 residues. Germline CDR1 LGHNA, CDR2 YNFKEQ. Unmatched junction bases numbered 6, after V lost 0 bases and J lost 3 bases.

This chain joins TRBV6-6 and TRBJ2-2, with a possible D match to TRBD1 (5 bases). From germline, CDR1 is MNHNY and CDR2 SVGAGI (reference sequence). V lost 7 bases to trimming and J lost 0 bases, with 12 bases between them. CDR3 length: 15 residues. The CDR3 loop reads CASNGAVANTGELFF. CDR3 nucleotide sequence: TGTGCCAGCAATGGGGCGGTGGCGAACACCGGGGAGCTGTTTTTT.

This sequence joins TRBV6-5 and TRBJ2-3, with 10 bases that match TRBD1. Germline V gives CDR1 MNHEY, CDR2 SVGAGI. Trimming took 4 bases from V and 4 from J; bases not matched to a gene: 2. CDR3 size: 14 residues. CDR3 nucleotide sequence: TGTGCCAGCAGTTCCGGGACAGGGGCAGATACGCAGTATTTT. It translates to CASSSGTGADTQYF.

J is TRBJ2-3 and V is TRBV2; D ambiguous. The CDR3 has 16 residues. CDR1 is SNHLY, CDR2 FYNNEI, per germline. V was clipped by 6 bases and J by 1 base, with 17 bases between them. CDR3 amino acids: CASSAQPSRGTDTQYF. The DNA of the CDR3 is TGTGCCAGCAGCGCTCAACCTAGTCGGGGCACAGATACGCAGTATTTT.

J is TRBJ1-1 and V is TRBV18; no clear D. Trimming stripped 0 bases from V and 3 bases from J, with 11 bases between. Germline V lookup: CDR1 KGHSH, CDR2 LQKENI. The length of the CDR3 is 15 residues. This chain's CDR3 is CASSPPAGSDTEAFF. The DNA of the CDR3 is TGTGCCAGCTCACCACCCGCAGGTAGTGACACTGAAGCTTTCTTT.

As DNA, the CDR3 is TGTGCCAGCACCCGGACTAGCGGGGTCCACGAGCAGTACTTC. It is translated as CASTRTSGVHEQYF. This rearrangement joins TRBV2 to TRBJ2-7; 12 bases align to TRBD2. The CDR3 covers 14 residues. CDR1 SNHLY and CDR2 FYNNEI come from the germline V gene. Trimming took 7 bases from V and 5 from J; bases not matched to a gene: 6.